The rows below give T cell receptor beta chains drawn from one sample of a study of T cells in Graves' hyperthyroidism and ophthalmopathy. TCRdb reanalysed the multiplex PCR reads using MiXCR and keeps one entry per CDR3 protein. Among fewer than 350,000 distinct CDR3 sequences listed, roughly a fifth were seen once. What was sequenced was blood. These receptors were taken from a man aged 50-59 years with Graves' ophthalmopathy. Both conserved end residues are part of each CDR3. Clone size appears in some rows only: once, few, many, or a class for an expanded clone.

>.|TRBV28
CASSLLRGRAYEQYF
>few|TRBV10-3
CAITGTDNSPLHF
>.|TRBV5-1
CASSLNFVDPYNEQFF
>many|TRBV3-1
CASSQGPPGAGNEQFF
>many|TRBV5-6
CASSLHPTSGQETQYF
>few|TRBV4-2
CASSRPNPKTLHEKLFF
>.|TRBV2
CASSAVRGHETQYF
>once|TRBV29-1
CRVGGNYGYTF
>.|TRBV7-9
CASSLDRGLATSYEQYF
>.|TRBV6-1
CASRTGGWNQPQHF
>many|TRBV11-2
CASSFGQGVGELFF
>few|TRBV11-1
CASSPRPGTGSGANVLTF
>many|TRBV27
CASSLASYHNEQFF
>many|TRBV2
CASSVAASRDYEQYF
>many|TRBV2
CASRTGGDTGELFF
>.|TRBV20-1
CSASRLANLPYEQYF
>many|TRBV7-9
CATRGEYNEQFF
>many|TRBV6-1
CASSSVPGHGYGYTF
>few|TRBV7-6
CASSYRQGSRNTIYF
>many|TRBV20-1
CSARSLGWVDGYTF
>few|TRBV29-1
CSAVPGQGMEYF
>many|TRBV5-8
CASSLRGRETQYF